These 16 T cell receptor beta chains originate from one sample sequenced in a study of patients and donors after allogeneic stem cell transplantation. Each CDR3 protein is one row after TCRdb ran MiXCR on the RT-PCR reads. The sample comprises 920,000 or so distinct CDR3 sequences, under 20% of which are singletons, and roughly 6.4% rests with the top ten. The sequenced material came from blood, either unsorted or a sorted T cell fraction (not recorded which). These receptors all stem from a human donor who was either an allogeneic HSCT recipient or a stem cell or donor lymphocyte infusion donor (not recorded which). It is not recorded whose cells these are; they may come from a transplant donor.

V is TRBV6-5 and J is TRBJ1-1; weak D call: TRBD1 (5 bases). Trimming took 0 bases from V and 6 from J, leaving 11 bases between them. The CDR3 has 14 residues. The V gene's germline CDR1 is MNHEY and CDR2 SVGAGI. The CDR3 region has the DNA TGTGCCAGCAGTTACTCGGGCAGGGCACCTGAAGCTTTCTTT. It is translated as CASSYSGRAPEAFF.

The chain is built from TRBV5-1 and TRBJ2-7, with D tentatively TRBD1 (5 bases). Trimming stripped 4 bases from V and 0 bases from J, with 11 bases between. The length of the CDR3 is 14 residues. Germline V lookup: CDR1 SGHRS, CDR2 YFSETQ. The CDR3 nucleotides read TGCGCCAGCAGCCAAGACAGATTCTCCTACGAGCAGTACTTC. Its translation: CASSQDRFSYEQYF.

This sequence joins TRBV25-1 and TRBJ2-7; tentative D call: TRBD2 (5 bases). CDR3 length equals 14 residues. Trimming cost V 2 bases and J 5 bases, with 13 bases left between them. CDR1 is MGHDK, CDR2 SYGVNS, per germline. CDR3 coding DNA: TGTGCCAGCAGTGAAACCGGGGTTGGCGACGAGCAGTACTTC. Its protein product is CASSETGVGDEQYF.

The chain recombines TRBV4-1 with TRBJ2-1; unclear D gene. V gave up 1 base and J gave up 2 bases, with 9 bases separating them. This CDR3 has 15 residues. Germline assignment: CDR1 MGHRA and CDR2 YSYEKL. DNA of the CDR3: TGCGCCAGCAGCCAAGTGGCTTTACCCTACAATGAGCAGTTCTTC. This codes for CASSQVALPYNEQFF.

This clonotype occurred a few times. The chain combines TRBV5-1 with TRBJ2-7, with TRBD2 matching 10 bases. V lost 1 base to trimming and J lost 0 bases; unmatched junction nucleotides: 1. There are 15 residues in the CDR3. From germline, CDR1 is SGHRS and CDR2 YFSETQ. In DNA, the CDR3 is TGCGCCAGCAGCTTGACTAGCGGGAACTCCTACGAGCAGTACTTC. It encodes CASSLTSGNSYEQYF.

This clonotype was seen a handful of times. V gene TRBV12-3 or TRBV12-4 combines with J gene TRBJ2-7, with D perhaps TRBD1 (6 bases). The germline V and J ends were trimmed by 3 bases and 6 bases, with 18 bases remaining between them. The CDR3 spans 15 residues. In DNA, the CDR3 is TGTGCCAGCAGTTTTCAGGGGACCAGCCTTGGCGAGCAGTACTTC. Encoded protein: CASSFQGTSLGEQYF.

This chain uses TRBV5-5 with TRBJ2-7; D is unclear. The CDR3 contains 14 residues. Germline V CDR1 and CDR2: SGHKS, YYEKEE (reference sequence). V shed 5 bases and J shed 4 bases, with 16 bases lying between them. This chain's CDR3 is CASRTTGMGYEQYF. The CDR3, as DNA: TGTGCCAGCAGGACCACCGGAATGGGGTACGAGCAGTACTTC.

V is TRBV6-1 and J is TRBJ1-1; tentative D call: TRBD1 (6 bases). The CDR3 is 16 residues long. CDR1 MNHNS and CDR2 SASEGT come from the germline V gene. The ends were cut back, 5 bases at V and 0 bases at J, with 16 bases in the middle. The CDR3 loop is CASSRTRGNMNTEAFF. In DNA, the CDR3 is TGTGCCAGCAGTAGGACCAGGGGCAATATGAACACTGAAGCTTTCTTT.

The chain is built from TRBV6-5 and TRBJ1-1; D is possibly TRBD1 (6 bases). Germline assignment: CDR1 MNHEY and CDR2 SVGAGI. Trimming shortened V by 4 bases and J by 7 bases, and 16 bases separated the two germline ends. This CDR3 contains 14 residues. The CDR3, as DNA: TGTGCCAGCAGTTCTTCCTCGGGGGCACTTGAAGCTTTCTTT. It encodes CASSSSSGALEAFF.

The chain links TRBV12-3 or TRBV12-4 to TRBJ2-1; D is perhaps TRBD2 (6 bases). V was clipped by 6 bases and J by 6 bases, with 15 bases between them. This CDR3 contains 14 residues. The CDR3 bases are TGTGCCAGCAGAGACCCAAGGGGAGGCAATGAGCAGTTCTTC. Residues: CASRDPRGGNEQFF.

This rearrangement joins TRBV24-1 to TRBJ2-1; 9 nucleotides line up with TRBD1. This CDR3 region has 15 residues. Germline V gives CDR1 KGHDR, CDR2 SFDVKD. The J segment lost 7 bases and the V segment lost 0 bases, leaving 3 bases of the junction unmatched. The CDR3 DNA reads TGTGCCACCAGTGATTTGGACAGGGGGTATAATGAGCAGTTCTTC. Protein product: CATSDLDRGYNEQFF.

The chain uses TRBV6-5 and TRBJ1-4; TRBD1 matches 7 bases. The CDR3 totals 15 residues. Germline assignment: CDR1 MNHEY and CDR2 SVGAGI. V lost 0 bases and J lost 3; bases outside the gene matches: 1. The CDR3 spells CASSYSGTANEKLFF. CDR3 bases: TGTGCCAGCAGTTACTCCGGGACAGCTAATGAAAAACTGTTTTTT.

This clonotype was seen ten or more times. Mismatch with germline at one junction end may stem from a read error. J is TRBJ2-5 and V is TRBV5-1; possible D gene TRBD2, 5 bases. The CDR3 spans 14 residues. CDR1 is SGHRS and CDR2 is YFSETQ in the germline V gene. The chain's CDR3 is CASSSGRGQETQYF. DNA for the CDR3: TGTGCCAGCAGTTCTGGGAGAGGGCAAGAGACCCAGTACTTC.

This chain links TRBV7-9 with TRBJ2-3, with TRBD2 as a possible D gene (5 bases). Trimming removed 2 bases at V and 1 base at J, with 13 bases between. CDR1 is SEHNR, CDR2 FQNEAQ, per germline (reference sequence). The CDR3 is 16 amino acids. CDR3 residues: CASSLPDRRRTDTQYF. The DNA of the CDR3 is TGTGCCAGCAGCTTACCCGACCGGAGGCGCACAGATACGCAGTATTTT.

This clonotype was seen only a few times. V gene TRBV12-3 or TRBV12-4 combines with J gene TRBJ1-5, with TRBD1 matching 8 bases. The CDR3 consists of 14 residues. The V segment lost 4 bases and the J segment 4 bases; nucleotides outside the gene matches: 3. CDR3 DNA: TGTGCCAGCAGTTCGGGACAGGCGAATCAGCCCCAGCATTTT. Translated: CASSSGQANQPQHF.

J is TRBJ2-3 and V is TRBV11-2; D not certain. The germline V gene has CDR1 SGHAT and CDR2 FQNNGV. Deletions cut 2 bases from V and 7 bases from J, with 13 bases between. The CDR3 is made up of 14 amino acids. CDR3 nucleotides: TGTGCCAGCAGCTTATTATCCGGACCTAATACGCAGTATTTT. Translated: CASSLLSGPNTQYF.